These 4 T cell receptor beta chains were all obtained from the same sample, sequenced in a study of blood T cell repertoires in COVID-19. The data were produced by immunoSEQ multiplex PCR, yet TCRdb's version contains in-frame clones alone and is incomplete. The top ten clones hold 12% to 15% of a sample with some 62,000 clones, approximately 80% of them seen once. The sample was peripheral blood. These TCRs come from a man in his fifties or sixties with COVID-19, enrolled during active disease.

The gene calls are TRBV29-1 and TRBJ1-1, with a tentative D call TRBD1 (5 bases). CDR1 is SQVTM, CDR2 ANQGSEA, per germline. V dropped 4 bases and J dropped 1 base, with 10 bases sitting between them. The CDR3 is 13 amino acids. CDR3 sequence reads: CSVGGGTNTEAFF. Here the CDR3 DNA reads TGCAGCGTTGGGGGGGGGACGAACACTGAAGCTTTCTTT.

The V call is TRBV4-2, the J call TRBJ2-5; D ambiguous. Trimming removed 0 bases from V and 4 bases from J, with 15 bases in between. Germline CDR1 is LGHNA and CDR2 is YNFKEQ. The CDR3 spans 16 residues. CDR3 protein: CASSQDQASLGETQYF. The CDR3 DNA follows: TGTGCCAGCAGCCAAGACCAGGCCAGTCTTGGAGAGACCCAGTACTTC.

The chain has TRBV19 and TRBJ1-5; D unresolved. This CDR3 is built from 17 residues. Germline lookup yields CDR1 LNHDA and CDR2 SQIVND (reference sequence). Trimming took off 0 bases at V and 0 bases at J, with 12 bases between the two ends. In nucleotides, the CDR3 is TGTGCCAGTAGTATAGAGTCCCGAGGGTATAGCAATCAGCCCCAGCATTTT. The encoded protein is CASSIESRGYSNQPQHF.

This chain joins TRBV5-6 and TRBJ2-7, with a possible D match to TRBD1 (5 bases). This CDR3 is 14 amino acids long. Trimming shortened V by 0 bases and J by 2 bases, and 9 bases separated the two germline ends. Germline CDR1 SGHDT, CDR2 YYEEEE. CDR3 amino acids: CASSLGQSTYEQYF. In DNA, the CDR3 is TGTGCCAGCAGCTTGGGACAGTCAACCTACGAGCAGTACTTC. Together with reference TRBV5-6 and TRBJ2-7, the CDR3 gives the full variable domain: DAGVTQSPTHLIKTRGQQVTLRCSPKSGHDTVSWYQQALGQGPQFIFQYYEEEERQRGNFPDRFSGHQFPNYSSELNVNALLLGDSALYLCASSLGQSTYEQYFGPGTRLTVT.